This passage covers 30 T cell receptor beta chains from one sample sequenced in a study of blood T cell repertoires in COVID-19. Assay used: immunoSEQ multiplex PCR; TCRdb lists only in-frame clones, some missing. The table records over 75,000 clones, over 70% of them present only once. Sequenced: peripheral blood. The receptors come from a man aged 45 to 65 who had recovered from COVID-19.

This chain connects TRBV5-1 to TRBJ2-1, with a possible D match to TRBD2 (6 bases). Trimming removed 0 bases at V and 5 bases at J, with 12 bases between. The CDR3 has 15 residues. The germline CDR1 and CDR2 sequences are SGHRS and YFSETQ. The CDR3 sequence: CASSLVVGRDNEQFF. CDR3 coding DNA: TGCGCCAGCAGCTTGGTGGTCGGGAGAGACAATGAGCAGTTCTTC.

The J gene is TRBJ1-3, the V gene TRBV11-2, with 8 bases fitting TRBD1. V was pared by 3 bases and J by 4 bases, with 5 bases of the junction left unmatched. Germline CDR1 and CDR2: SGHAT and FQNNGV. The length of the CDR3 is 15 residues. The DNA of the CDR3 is TGTGCCAGCAGCTTGGACAGGGTTACCGGAAACACCATATATTTT. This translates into CASSLDRVTGNTIYF.

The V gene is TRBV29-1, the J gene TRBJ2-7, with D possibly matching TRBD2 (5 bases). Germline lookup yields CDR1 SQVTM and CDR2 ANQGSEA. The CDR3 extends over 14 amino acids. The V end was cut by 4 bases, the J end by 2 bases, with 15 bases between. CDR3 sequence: CSVADRRPAYEQYF. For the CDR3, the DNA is TGCAGCGTTGCCGATCGGAGGCCGGCCTACGAGCAGTACTTC.

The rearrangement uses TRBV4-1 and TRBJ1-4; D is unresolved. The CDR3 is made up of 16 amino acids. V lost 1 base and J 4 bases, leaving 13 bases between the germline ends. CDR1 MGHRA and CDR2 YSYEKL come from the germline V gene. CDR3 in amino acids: CASSQVNLVVNEKLFF. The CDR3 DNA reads TGCGCCAGCAGCCAAGTTAATCTGGTAGTTAATGAAAAACTGTTTTTT.

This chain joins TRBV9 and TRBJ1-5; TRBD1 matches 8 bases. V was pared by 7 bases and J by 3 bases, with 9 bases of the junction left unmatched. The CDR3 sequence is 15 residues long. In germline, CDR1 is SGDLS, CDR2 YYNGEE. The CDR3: CASGPTGDLNQPQHF. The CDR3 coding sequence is TGTGCCAGCGGCCCGACAGGGGACCTCAATCAGCCCCAGCATTTT.

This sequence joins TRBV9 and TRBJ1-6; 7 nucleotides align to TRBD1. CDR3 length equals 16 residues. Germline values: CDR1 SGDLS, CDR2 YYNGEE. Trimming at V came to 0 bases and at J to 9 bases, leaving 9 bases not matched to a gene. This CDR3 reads CASSVDRGQFSSPLHF. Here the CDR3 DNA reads TGTGCCAGCAGCGTAGATCGGGGACAGTTTAGTTCACCCCTCCACTTT. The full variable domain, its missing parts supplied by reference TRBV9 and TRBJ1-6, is DSGVTQTPKHLITATGQRVTLRCSPRSGDLSVYWYQQSLDQGLQFLIQYYNGEERAKGNILERFSAQQFPDLHSELNLSSLELGDSALYFCASSVDRGQFSSPLHFGNGTRLTVT.

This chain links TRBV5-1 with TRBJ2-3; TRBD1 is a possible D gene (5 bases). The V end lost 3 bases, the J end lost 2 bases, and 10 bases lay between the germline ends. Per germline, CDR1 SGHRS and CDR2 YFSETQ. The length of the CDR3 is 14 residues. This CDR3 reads CASSSDRSTDTQYF. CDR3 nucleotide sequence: TGCGCCAGCAGCTCTGACAGATCCACAGATACGCAGTATTTT. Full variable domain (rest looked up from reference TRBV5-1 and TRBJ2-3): KAGVTQTPRYLIKTRGQQVTLSCSPISGHRSVSWYQQTPGQGLQFLFEYFSETQRNKGNFPGRFSGRQFSNSRSEMNVSTLELGDSALYLCASSSDRSTDTQYFGPGTRLTVL.

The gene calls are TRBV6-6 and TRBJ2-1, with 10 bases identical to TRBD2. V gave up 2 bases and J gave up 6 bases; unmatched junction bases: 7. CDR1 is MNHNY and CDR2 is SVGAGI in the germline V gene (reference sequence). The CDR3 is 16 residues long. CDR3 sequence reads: CASSYPKAGGGNEQFF. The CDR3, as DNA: TGTGCCAGCAGTTACCCCAAAGCGGGAGGGGGCAATGAGCAGTTCTTC.

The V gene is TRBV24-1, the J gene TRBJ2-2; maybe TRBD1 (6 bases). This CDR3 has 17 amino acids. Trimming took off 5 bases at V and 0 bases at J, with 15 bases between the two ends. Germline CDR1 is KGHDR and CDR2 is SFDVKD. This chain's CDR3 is CATSARGAGPNTGELFF. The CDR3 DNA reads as TGTGCCACCAGTGCCAGGGGCGCAGGCCCGAACACCGGGGAGCTGTTTTTT.

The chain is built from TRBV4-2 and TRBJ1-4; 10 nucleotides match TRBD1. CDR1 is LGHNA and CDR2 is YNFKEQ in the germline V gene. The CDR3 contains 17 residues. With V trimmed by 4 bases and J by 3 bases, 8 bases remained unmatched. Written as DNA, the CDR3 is TGTGCCAGCAGCCCGAGACAGGGGGCTCTAGCTAATGAAAAACTGTTTTTT. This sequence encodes CASSPRQGALANEKLFF.

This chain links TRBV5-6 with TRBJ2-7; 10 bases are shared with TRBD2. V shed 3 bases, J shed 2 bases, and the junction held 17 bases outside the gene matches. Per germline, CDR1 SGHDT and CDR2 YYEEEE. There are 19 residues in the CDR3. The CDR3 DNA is TGTGCCAGCAGCTATCCAAAGCGGGAGGGCCCTAAGATAACCTACGAGCAGTACTTC. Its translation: CASSYPKREGPKITYEQYF.

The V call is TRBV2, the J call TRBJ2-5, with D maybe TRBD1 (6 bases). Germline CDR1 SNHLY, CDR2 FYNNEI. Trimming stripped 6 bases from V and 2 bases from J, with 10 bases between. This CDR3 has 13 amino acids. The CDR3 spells CASRRTEQETQYF. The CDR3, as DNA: TGTGCCAGCAGGAGGACAGAACAAGAGACCCAGTACTTC.

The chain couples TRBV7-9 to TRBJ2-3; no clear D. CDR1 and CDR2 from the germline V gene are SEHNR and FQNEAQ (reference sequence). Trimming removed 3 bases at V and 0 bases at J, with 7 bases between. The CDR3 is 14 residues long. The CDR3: CASSFSASTDTQYF. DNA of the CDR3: TGTGCCAGCAGCTTTAGTGCTAGCACAGATACGCAGTATTTT.

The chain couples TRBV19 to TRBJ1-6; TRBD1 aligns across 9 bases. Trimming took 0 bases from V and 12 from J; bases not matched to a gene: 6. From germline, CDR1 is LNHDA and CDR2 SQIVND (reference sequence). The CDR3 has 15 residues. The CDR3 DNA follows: TGTGCCAGTAGTATAGATGGGACAGGGTACGGACCCCTCCACTTT. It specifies CASSIDGTGYGPLHF. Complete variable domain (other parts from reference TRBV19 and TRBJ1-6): DGGITQSPKYLFRKEGQNVTLSCEQNLNHDAMYWYRQDPGQGLRLIYYSQIVNDFQKGDIAEGYSVSREKKESFPLTVTSAQKNPTAFYLCASSIDGTGYGPLHFGNGTRLTVT.

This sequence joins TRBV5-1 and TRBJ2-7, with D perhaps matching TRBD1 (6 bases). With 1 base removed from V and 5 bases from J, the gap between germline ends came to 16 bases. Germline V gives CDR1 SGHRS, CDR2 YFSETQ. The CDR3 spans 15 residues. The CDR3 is CASSLYHGRGDEQYF. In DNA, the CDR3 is TGCGCCAGCAGCTTGTACCATGGCAGGGGAGACGAGCAGTACTTC.

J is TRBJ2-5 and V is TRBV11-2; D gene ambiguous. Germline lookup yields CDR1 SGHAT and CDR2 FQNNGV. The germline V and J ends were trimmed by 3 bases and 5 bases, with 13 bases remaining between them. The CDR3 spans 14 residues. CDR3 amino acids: CASSFWLAVETQYF. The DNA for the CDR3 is TGTGCCAGCAGCTTCTGGTTGGCGGTGGAGACCCAGTACTTC.

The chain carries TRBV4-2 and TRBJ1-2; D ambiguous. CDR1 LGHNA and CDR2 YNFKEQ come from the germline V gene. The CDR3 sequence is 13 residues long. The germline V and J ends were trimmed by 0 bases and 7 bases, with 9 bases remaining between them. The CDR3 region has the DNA TGTGCCAGCAGCCAAGAATTCCATCCTGGCTACACCTTC. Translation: CASSQEFHPGYTF.

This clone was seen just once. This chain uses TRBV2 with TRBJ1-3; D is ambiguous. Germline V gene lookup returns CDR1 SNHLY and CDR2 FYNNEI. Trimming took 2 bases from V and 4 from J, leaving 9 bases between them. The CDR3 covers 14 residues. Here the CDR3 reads CASSEPLTGNTIYF. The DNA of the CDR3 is TGTGCCAGCAGTGAACCATTAACAGGAAACACCATATATTTT.

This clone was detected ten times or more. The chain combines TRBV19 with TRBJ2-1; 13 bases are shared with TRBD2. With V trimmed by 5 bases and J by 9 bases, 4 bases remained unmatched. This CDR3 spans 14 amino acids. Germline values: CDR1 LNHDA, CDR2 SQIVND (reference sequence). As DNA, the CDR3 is TGTGCCAGTAGTCAACTAGCGGGAGGGGGTGAGCAGTTCTTC. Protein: CASSQLAGGGEQFF.

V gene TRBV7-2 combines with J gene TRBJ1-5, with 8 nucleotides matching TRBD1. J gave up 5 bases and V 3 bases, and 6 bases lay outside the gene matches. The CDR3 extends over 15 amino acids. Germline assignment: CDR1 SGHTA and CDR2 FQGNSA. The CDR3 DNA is TGTGCCAGCAGCTTGGACAGGGCAACCCATCAGCCCCAGCATTTT. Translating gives CASSLDRATHQPQHF.

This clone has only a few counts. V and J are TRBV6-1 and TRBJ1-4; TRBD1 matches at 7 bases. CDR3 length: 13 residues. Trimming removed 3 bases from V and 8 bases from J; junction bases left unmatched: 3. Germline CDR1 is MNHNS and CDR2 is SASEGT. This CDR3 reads CASSEWTGEKLFF. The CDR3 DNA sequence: TGTGCCAGCAGTGAGTGGACAGGAGAAAAACTGTTTTTT.

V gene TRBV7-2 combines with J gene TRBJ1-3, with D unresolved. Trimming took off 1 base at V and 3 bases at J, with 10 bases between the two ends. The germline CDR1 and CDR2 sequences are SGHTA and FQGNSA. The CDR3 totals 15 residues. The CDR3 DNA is TGTGCCAGCAGCTTAGTTGGAGGGAGTGGAAACACCATATATTTT. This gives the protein CASSLVGGSGNTIYF. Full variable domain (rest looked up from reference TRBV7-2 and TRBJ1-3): GAGVSQSPSNKVTEKGKDVELRCDPISGHTALYWYRQSLGQGLEFLIYFQGNSAPDKSGLPSDRFSAERTGGSVSTLTIQRTQQEDSAVYLCASSLVGGSGNTIYFGEGSWLTVV.

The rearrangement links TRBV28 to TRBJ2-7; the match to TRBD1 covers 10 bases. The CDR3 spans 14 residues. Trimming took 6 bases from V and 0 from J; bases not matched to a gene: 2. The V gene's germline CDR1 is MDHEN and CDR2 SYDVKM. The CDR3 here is CASRRTGGSYEQYF. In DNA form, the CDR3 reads TGTGCCAGCAGGAGGACAGGGGGCTCCTACGAGCAGTACTTC.

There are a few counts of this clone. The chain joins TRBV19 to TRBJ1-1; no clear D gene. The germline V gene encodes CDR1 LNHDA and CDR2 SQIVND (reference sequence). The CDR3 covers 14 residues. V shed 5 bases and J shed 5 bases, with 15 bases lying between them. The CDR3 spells CASSSAEIRTEAFF. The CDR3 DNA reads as TGTGCCAGTAGTTCAGCCGAAATCAGGACTGAAGCTTTCTTT.

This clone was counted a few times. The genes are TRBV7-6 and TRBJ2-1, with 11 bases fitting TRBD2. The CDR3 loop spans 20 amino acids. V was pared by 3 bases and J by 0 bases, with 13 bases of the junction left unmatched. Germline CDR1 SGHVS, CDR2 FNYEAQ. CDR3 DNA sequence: TGTGCCAGCAGCTTCGCGATTAGCGGGAGGGCCGAGGACTCCTACAATGAGCAGTTCTTC. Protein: CASSFAISGRAEDSYNEQFF.

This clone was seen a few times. The CDR3 reads CASSLAGRNSPLHF. The CDR3, as DNA: TGTGCCAGCAGCTTAGCAGGGAGGAATTCACCCCTCCACTTT. The chain uses TRBV7-3 and TRBJ1-6, with a tentative D call TRBD1 (5 bases). V was clipped by 2 bases and J by 7 bases, with 9 bases between them. Germline lookup yields CDR1 SGHTA and CDR2 FQGTGA. CDR3 size: 14 residues. Looking up the rest from reference TRBV7-3 and TRBJ1-6 gives the full variable domain: GAGVSQTPSNKVTEKGKYVELRCDPISGHTALYWYRQSLGQGPEFLIYFQGTGAADDSGLPNDRFFAVRPEGSVSTLKIQRTERGDSAVYLCASSLAGRNSPLHFGNGTRLTVT.

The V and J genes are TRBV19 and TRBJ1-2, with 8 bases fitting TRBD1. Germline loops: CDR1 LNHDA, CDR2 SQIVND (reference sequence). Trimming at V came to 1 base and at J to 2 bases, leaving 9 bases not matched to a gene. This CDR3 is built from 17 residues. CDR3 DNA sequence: TGTGCCAGTAGTATAGTTCCCGGACAGGGAACGAACTATGGCTACACCTTC. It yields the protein CASSIVPGQGTNYGYTF. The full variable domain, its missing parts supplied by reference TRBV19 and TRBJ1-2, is DGGITQSPKYLFRKEGQNVTLSCEQNLNHDAMYWYRQDPGQGLRLIYYSQIVNDFQKGDIAEGYSVSREKKESFPLTVTSAQKNPTAFYLCASSIVPGQGTNYGYTFGSGTRLTVV.

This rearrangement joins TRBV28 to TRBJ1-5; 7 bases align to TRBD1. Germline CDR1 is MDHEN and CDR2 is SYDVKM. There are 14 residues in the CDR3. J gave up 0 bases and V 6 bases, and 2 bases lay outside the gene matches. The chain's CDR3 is CASRQGSSNQPQHF. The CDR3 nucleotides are TGTGCCAGCAGACAGGGGTCTAGCAATCAGCCCCAGCATTTT. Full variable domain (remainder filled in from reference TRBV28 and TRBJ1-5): DVKVTQSSRYLVKRTGEKVFLECVQDMDHENMFWYRQDPGLGLRLIYFSYDVKMKEKGDIPEGYSVSREKKERFSLILESASTNQTSMYLCASRQGSSNQPQHFGDGTRLSIL.

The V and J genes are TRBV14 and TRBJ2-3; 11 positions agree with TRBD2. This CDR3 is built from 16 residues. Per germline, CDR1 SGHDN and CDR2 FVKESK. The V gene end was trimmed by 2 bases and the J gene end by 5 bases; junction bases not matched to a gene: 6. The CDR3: CASSQTVAGGQDTQYF. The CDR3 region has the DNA TGTGCCAGCAGCCAAACGGTAGCGGGGGGGCAAGATACGCAGTATTTT.

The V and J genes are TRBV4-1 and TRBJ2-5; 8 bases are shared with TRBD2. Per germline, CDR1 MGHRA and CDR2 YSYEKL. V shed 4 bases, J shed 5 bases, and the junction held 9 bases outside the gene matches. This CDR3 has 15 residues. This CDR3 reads CASSPGPSGFETQYF. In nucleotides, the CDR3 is TGCGCCAGCAGCCCAGGACCTAGCGGGTTTGAGACCCAGTACTTC.